This is a list of T cell receptor beta chains from one sample in a study of T-cell reconstitution after alpha-beta-depleted transplantation in children. TCRdb re-called the PCR reads with MiXCR, one entry per CDR3 protein. The sample shows about 200,000 distinct CDR3 sequences, 14% to 15% of them seen only once. This specimen consisted of PBMCs from the stem cell graft donor, obtained from the stem cell graft. These receptors were obtained from a human donor who donated a stem cell graft to a child with acute lymphoblastic leukemia. The CDR3 runs from the conserved cysteine through the conserved F or W. Each record gives: D gene, clone size, J gene, V gene, CDR3 DNA, CDR3 protein. A D gene is named only where the DNA matches it firmly. Some rows mark clone size as missing; the rest say once, few, many or name a class of expanded clone.

- many TRBJ2-2 TRBV20-1 TGCAGTGCGGCTATGGGGATGAACACCGGGGAGCTGTTTTTT CSAAMGMNTGELFF
- many TRBJ2-7 TRBV7-2 TGTGCCAGCAGCTTGGAGGGACTTCGCGAATCCGAGCAGTACTTC CASSLEGLRESEQYF
TRBD1 many TRBJ2-5 TRBV12-3/TRBV12-4 TGTGCCAGCAGCCTCCGGGACAGGGGGCCCCAAGAGACCCAGTACTTC CASSLRDRGPQETQYF
- many TRBJ2-2 TRBV5-1 TGCGCCAGCAGCTTGGATGGGGGCTGGGACACCGGGGAGCTGTTTTTT CASSLDGGWDTGELFF
TRBD2 - TRBJ2-3 TRBV10-3 TGTGCCATCAGTGCCGGGACTAGCGGGAAAGATACGCAGTATTTT CAISAGTSGKDTQYF
TRBD1 - TRBJ2-2 TRBV28 TGTGCCAGCAGCGGACAGGACGCCAACACCGGGGAGCTGTTTTTT CASSGQDANTGELFF
TRBD1 - TRBJ1-2 TRBV19 TGTGCCAGTAGGATCGGACCGGGACAGTTCACCTTC CASRIGPGQFTF
- few TRBJ2-5 TRBV10-3 TGTGCCATCAGTGCAGACAGGCAAGAGACCCAGTACTTC CAISADRQETQYF
- few TRBJ2-6 TRBV5-5 TGTGCCAGCAGCTCCGGACACTTGAGCTCTGGGGCCAACGTCCTGACTTTC CASSSGHLSSGANVLTF
- many TRBJ1-5 TRBV11-2 TGTGCCAGCAGCTTGGGGATCGTAGGCAATCAGCCCCAGCATTTT CASSLGIVGNQPQHF
- many TRBJ2-2 TRBV5-1 TGCGCCAGCAGGCGACTCACAGGGACCGGGGAGCTGTTTTTT CASRRLTGTGELFF
- many TRBJ2-3 TRBV5-8 TGTGCCAGCCCGCTGGGGGTTGGGCCCACAGATACGCAGTATTTT CASPLGVGPTDTQYF
- few TRBJ2-1 TRBV29-1 TGCAGCGTCTATGCTAATGAGCAGTTCTTC CSVYANEQFF
TRBD1 many TRBJ1-1 TRBV5-1 TGCGCCAGCAGCCTTGGACAGGGGGCTATGAACACTGAAGCTTTCTTT CASSLGQGAMNTEAFF
- many TRBJ2-1 TRBV4-1 TGCGCCAGCAGCCAAGGGAAGGGGGACGAGCAGTTCTTC CASSQGKGDEQFF
TRBD1 - TRBJ2-7 TRBV20-1 TGCTGTGCTAGAGATCTTCGAGGGACAGGGTCGGCCGAGCAGTACTTC CCARDLRGTGSAEQYF
TRBD2 few TRBJ2-7 TRBV29-1 TGCAGCGTTGCCGGAGCGGGAGTGTACGAGCAGTACTTC CSVAGAGVYEQYF
TRBD2 many TRBJ2-3 TRBV19 TGTGCCAGTAGTACCCGCGGGAGAGGAAATACGCAGTATTTT CASSTRGRGNTQYF
- many TRBJ1-1 TRBV28 TGTGCCAGCAATCCTCGGAACACTGAAGCTTTCTTT CASNPRNTEAFF
- few TRBJ2-5 TRBV5-4 TGTGCCAGCAGCTGGATGGGGACCCAGTACTTC CASSWMGTQYF
- - TRBJ2-2 TRBV2 TGTGCCAGCAGTGAAGAGGAAACCTTCAACACCGGGGAGCTGTTTTTT CASSEEETFNTGELFF
TRBD1 many TRBJ1-5 TRBV5-1 TGCGCCAGCAGCGGTGGGGACAGGAATCAGCCCCAGCATTTT CASSGGDRNQPQHF
TRBD1 many TRBJ2-7 TRBV15 TGTGCCACCAGCAGAGAGGGGACAGTCAACTCCTACGAGCAGTACTTC CATSREGTVNSYEQYF
- many TRBJ2-7 TRBV29-1 TGCAGCGTCGGTTTAGTGGTACGGGGCGCGGTCGGCGAGCAGTACTTC CSVGLVVRGAVGEQYF
- - TRBJ2-6 TRBV29-1 TGCAGCGTTGATCCTGGGGCCAACGTCCTGACTTTC CSVDPGANVLTF
- few TRBJ2-1 TRBV20-1 TGCAGTGCTAGAGATCTTCGAACAGATACCTACAATGAGCAGTTCTTC CSARDLRTDTYNEQFF
- many TRBJ2-1 TRBV7-9 TGTGCCAGCAGCTCTCGGGACACCTACAATGAGCAGTTCTTC CASSSRDTYNEQFF
- many TRBJ2-2 TRBV29-1 TGCAGCGTTGGCCGGTACGGGGCCTCCACCGGGGAGCTGTTTTTT CSVGRYGASTGELFF
- many TRBJ1-5 TRBV7-9 TGTGCCAGCAGCTTAATGGGGAGCAATCAGCCCCAGCATTTT CASSLMGSNQPQHF
TRBD2 many TRBJ2-1 TRBV5-1 TGCGCCAGCAGCTTGGCCGCGACTAGCGTTGGTGAGCAGTTCTTC CASSLAATSVGEQFF
- many TRBJ1-5 TRBV29-1 TGCAGCGTTGCGGACGTAGGTCAGCCCCAGCATTTT CSVADVGQPQHF
TRBD1 few TRBJ1-2 TRBV6-1 TGTGCCAGCAGTGGCAGGGGGGCTGTTGGCTACACCTTC CASSGRGAVGYTF
- many TRBJ2-1 TRBV15 TGTGCCACCAGCAGAGATTTGAGGGAGAGATTGTTCTTC CATSRDLRERLFF
- many TRBJ1-4 TRBV20-1 TGCAGTGCCCCACCGACCGATACTAATGAAAAACTGTTTTTT CSAPPTDTNEKLFF
- - TRBJ2-3 TRBV5-1 TGCGCCAGCAGCTCGAGCAACACAGATACGCAGTATTTT CASSSSNTDTQYF
- many TRBJ1-5 TRBV19 TGTGCCAGTACCCCATGGGAGGGTCGTCAGCCCCAGCATTTT CASTPWEGRQPQHF
TRBD2 - TRBJ2-7 TRBV10-2 TGCGCCAGCAGGATGGGGACTAGCGGATCCTACGAGCAGTACTTC CASRMGTSGSYEQYF
- many TRBJ2-2 TRBV30 TGTGCCTGGAGAGCAGAAGGTCCGGGGGAGCTGTTTTTT CAWRAEGPGELFF
TRBD2 many TRBJ2-2 TRBV25-1 TGTGCCAGCAGTGACCCAAGTACTAGCGGCTACGAAAACACCGGGGAGCTGTTTTTT CASSDPSTSGYENTGELFF
TRBD2 many TRBJ2-1 TRBV12-3/TRBV12-4 TGTGCCAGCAGTTTAGGTAAGGGACTAGCGGCCTACAATGAGCAGTTCTTC CASSLGKGLAAYNEQFF
- - TRBJ1-2 TRBV28 TGTGCCAGCAGTTCACCTATCCGGACACATGGCTACACCTTC CASSSPIRTHGYTF
- many TRBJ1-1 TRBV5-1 TGCGCCAGCAGCCCCTCGCTGAGGGAAGAAATGAACACTGAAGCTTTCTTT CASSPSLREEMNTEAFF
TRBD1 - TRBJ1-2 TRBV11-2 TGTGCCAGCAGCCCCTCCCCGGGACAGGGATCCTCTCGATGGAACTACTATGGCTACACCTTC CASSPSPGQGSSRWNYYGYTF
- - TRBJ2-3 TRBV20-1 TGCAGTGCCCCCGGGGGAGCCGATACGCAGTATTTT CSAPGGADTQYF
- many TRBJ1-1 TRBV29-1 TGCAGCGTTGGGACTGGGGGGGGAACTGAAGCTTTCTTT CSVGTGGGTEAFF
TRBD2 - TRBJ2-7 TRBV9 TGTGCCAGCAGCGCCTCAGCACTAGCGGGAGTATGGGAGCAGTACTTC CASSASALAGVWEQYF
- many TRBJ2-5 TRBV5-1 TGCGCCAGCAGCTCTGGACTATTTCAAGAGACCCAGTACTTC CASSSGLFQETQYF
- many TRBJ1-4 TRBV5-1 TGCGCCAGCAGCTACAGGGTGGAAGCAACTAATGAAAAACTGTTTTTT CASSYRVEATNEKLFF
- many TRBJ2-5 TRBV7-9 TGTGCCAGCAGCTTTCTACAAGCGACGGGGATCCAGTACTTC CASSFLQATGIQYF
- many TRBJ2-7 TRBV3-1 TGTGCCAGCAGCTCAAGGGACTGGGGTCACGAGCAGTACTTC CASSSRDWGHEQYF
- - TRBJ1-1 TRBV4-2 TGTGCCAGCAGCCAAGACTGGGAACCGAACACTGAAGCTTTCTTT CASSQDWEPNTEAFF
- few TRBJ2-7 TRBV18 TGTGCCAGCTCACCCCCGGAGGCCGGGCCTATGGGAGAGCAGTACTTC CASSPPEAGPMGEQYF
- - TRBJ1-2 TRBV27 TGTGCCAGCAGTTTTTGGAGACAGCCTCTCGCCAACTATGGCTACACCTTC CASSFWRQPLANYGYTF